These 10 T cell receptor beta chains share one sample of origin, sequenced in a study of CD8+ T cells in alopecia areata (dated by TCRdb to between 2017 and 2018). Reading the label with the study, this specimen's treatment or condition is: oral pan-JAK inhibitor, 5-10 mg twice daily. The library was produced with the immunoSEQ multiplex PCR assay. To provide template for TCR sequencing, every sample had RNA extracted and reverse transcribed into cDNA. TCRdb provides this immuneACCESS table in a form limited to in-frame rearrangements. Some clones are lacking; in checked studies, under half of them reflect an unresolved V gene, and why the rest are absent is not known. This sample is represented by about 210,000 clones; around 43% of them were singletons. The ten largest clones capture around 3% of the sample. The sample consisted of CD4+ T cells sorted from blood, taken at approximately week 36, from a patient treated with tofacitinib. These receptors came from a human donor with alopecia areata.

This chain links TRBV9 with TRBJ1-2; no definite D call. The CDR3 totals 14 residues. CDR1 SGDLS and CDR2 YYNGEE come from the germline V gene. Trimming took 6 bases from V and 1 from J, leaving 13 bases between them. CDR3 sequence: CASTKTIFNYGYTF. The CDR3 DNA reads as TGTGCCAGCACCAAAACCATTTTTAACTATGGCTACACCTTC.

This clone has just a few counts. At the DNA level, this CDR3 is encoded by other sequences in the same sample as well. This rearrangement joins TRBV5-1 to TRBJ2-3; a weak D match, TRBD2 (5 bases). Germline V gene lookup returns CDR1 SGHRS and CDR2 YFSETQ. Trimming left V 1 base short and J 0 bases short, with 6 bases between. CDR3 length equals 14 residues. The CDR3 DNA sequence: TGCGCCAGCAGCTTGTCGGGAAGCACAGATACGCAGTATTTT. It translates to CASSLSGSTDTQYF.

The chain is built from TRBV4-1 and TRBJ2-5, with D tentatively TRBD2 (6 bases). The germline gives CDR1 MGHRA, CDR2 YSYEKL. The CDR3 totals 15 residues. Trimming pared 5 bases from V and 5 bases from J, leaving 18 bases between. The CDR3 region is CASSTPGLYLETQYF. Written as DNA, the CDR3 is TGCGCCAGCAGCACACCGGGACTCTACTTGGAGACCCAGTACTTC.

The rearrangement uses TRBV20-1 and TRBJ2-7, with 7 bases lining up with TRBD2. Germline V lookup: CDR1 DFQATT, CDR2 SNEGSKA (reference sequence). CDR3 length equals 11 residues. With 5 bases clipped from V and 6 bases from J, the junction kept 4 bases outside the gene matches. CDR3 coding DNA: TGCAGTGCTGGGGACTACCTCGAGCAGTACTTC. This translates into CSAGDYLEQYF.

The table lists this clone with many counts. J is TRBJ2-4 and V is TRBV5-1, with 7 nucleotides matching TRBD1. V lost 4 bases, J lost 0 bases, and 10 bases stayed unmatched. CDR1 and CDR2 from the germline V gene are SGHRS and YFSETQ. This CDR3 has 17 residues. The CDR3 spells CASSLATGAGAKNIQYF. CDR3 sequence (DNA): TGCGCCAGCAGCCTCGCCACAGGGGCCGGAGCCAAAAACATTCAGTACTTC.

The V and J genes are TRBV7-8 and TRBJ1-2, with 7 bases aligning to TRBD1. CDR1 SGHVS and CDR2 FQNEAQ come from the germline V gene. The CDR3 is made up of 13 amino acids. Trimming at V came to 1 base and at J to 8 bases, leaving 4 bases not matched to a gene. The CDR3 is CASSLGQGQGYTF. The DNA for the CDR3 is TGTGCCAGCAGCTTAGGACAGGGTCAAGGCTACACCTTC. Filled out from reference TRBV7-8 and TRBJ1-2, the complete variable domain reads GAGVSQSPRYKVAKRGQDVALRCDPISGHVSLFWYQQALGQGPEFLTYFQNEAQLDKSGLPSDRFFAERPEGSVSTLKIQRTQQEDSAVYLCASSLGQGQGYTFGSGTRLTVV.

The genes are TRBV29-1 and TRBJ2-7, with D perhaps matching TRBD2 (5 bases). CDR1 is SQVTM and CDR2 is ANQGSEA in the germline V gene. The CDR3 has 12 residues. Trimming removed 1 base at V and 6 bases at J, with 10 bases between. Written as DNA, the CDR3 is TGCAGCGTTGAAGGCGCCGGAGGCGAGCAGTACTTC. This codes for CSVEGAGGEQYF.

This clone has more than one count but fewer than ten. This CDR3 is CSANLAGGGTGELFF. CDR3 DNA sequence: TGCAGCGCCAATCTAGCGGGAGGAGGCACCGGGGAGCTGTTTTTT. The gene calls are TRBV29-1 and TRBJ2-2, with 11 bases fitting TRBD2. V lost 7 bases and J lost 4; bases outside the gene matches: 8. This CDR3 has 15 residues. From germline, CDR1 is SQVTM and CDR2 ANQGSEA.

This clone has more than one count but fewer than ten. V gene TRBV5-1 combines with J gene TRBJ2-7; the D gene is possibly TRBD1 (5 bases). V lost 3 bases and J 4 bases, leaving 8 bases between the germline ends. Germline-derived CDR1 and CDR2 are SGHRS and YFSETQ. This CDR3 has 12 residues. CDR3 nucleotides: TGCGCCAGCAGCTCCTCAGGGTACGAGCAGTACTTC. Its translation is CASSSSGYEQYF.

The chain combines TRBV29-1 with TRBJ2-1, with D possibly being TRBD1 or TRBD2 (6 bases each). V lost 3 bases and J 5 bases, leaving 26 bases between the germline ends. The CDR3 runs to 18 residues. Germline V gives CDR1 SQVTM, CDR2 ANQGSEA. The CDR3: CSVDAFGGRDHLNNEQFF. DNA of the CDR3: TGCAGCGTTGACGCTTTTGGGGGGCGGGACCACCTTAACAATGAGCAGTTCTTC.